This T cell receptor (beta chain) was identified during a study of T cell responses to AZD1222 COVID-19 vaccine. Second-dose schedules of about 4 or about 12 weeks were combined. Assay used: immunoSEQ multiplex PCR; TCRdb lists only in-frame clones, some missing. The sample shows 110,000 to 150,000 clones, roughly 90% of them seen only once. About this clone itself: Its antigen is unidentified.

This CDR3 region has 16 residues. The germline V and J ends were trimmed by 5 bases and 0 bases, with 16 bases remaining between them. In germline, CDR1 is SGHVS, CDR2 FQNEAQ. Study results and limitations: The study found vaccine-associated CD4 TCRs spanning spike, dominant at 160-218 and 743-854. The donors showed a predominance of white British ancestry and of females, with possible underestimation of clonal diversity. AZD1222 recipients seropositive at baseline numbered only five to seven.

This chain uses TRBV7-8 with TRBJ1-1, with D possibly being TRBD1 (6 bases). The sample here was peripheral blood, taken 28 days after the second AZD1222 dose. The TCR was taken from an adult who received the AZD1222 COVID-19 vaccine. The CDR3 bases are TGTGCCAGCAGCCCTCTTCGGGGGCGGATGAACACTGAAGCTTTCTTT. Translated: CASSPLRGRMNTEAFF.